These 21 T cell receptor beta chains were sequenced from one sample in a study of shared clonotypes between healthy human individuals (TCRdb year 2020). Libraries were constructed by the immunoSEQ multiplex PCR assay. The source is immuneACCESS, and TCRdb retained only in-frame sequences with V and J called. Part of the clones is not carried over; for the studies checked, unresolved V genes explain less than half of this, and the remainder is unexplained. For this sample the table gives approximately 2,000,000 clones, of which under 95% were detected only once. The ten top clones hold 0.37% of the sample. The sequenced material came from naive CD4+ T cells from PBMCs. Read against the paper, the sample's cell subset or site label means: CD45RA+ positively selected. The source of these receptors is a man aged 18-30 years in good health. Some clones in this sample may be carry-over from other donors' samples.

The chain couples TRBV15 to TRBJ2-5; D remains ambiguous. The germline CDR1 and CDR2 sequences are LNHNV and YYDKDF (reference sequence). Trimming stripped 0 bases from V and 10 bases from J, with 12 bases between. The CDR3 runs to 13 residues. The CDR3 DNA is TGTGCCACCAGCAGAGACCTGAGAGAAGGCCAGTACTTC. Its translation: CATSRDLREGQYF.

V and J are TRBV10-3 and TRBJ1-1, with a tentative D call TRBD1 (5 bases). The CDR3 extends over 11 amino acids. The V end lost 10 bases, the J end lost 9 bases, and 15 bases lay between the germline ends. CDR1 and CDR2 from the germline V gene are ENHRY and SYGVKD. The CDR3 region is CATQLGAQAFF. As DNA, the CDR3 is TGTGCCACACAGCTCGGGGCCCAAGCTTTCTTT.

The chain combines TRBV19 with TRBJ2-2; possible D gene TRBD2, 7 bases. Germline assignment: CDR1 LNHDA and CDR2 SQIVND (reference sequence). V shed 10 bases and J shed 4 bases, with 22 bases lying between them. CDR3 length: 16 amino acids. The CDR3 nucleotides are TGTGCCACTCGCGATAGGGGGGGATCTGGCACCGGGGAGCTGTTTTTT. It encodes CATRDRGGSGTGELFF.

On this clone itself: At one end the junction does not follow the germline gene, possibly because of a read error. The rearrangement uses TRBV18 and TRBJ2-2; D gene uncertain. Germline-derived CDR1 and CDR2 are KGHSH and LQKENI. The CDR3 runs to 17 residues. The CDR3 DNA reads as TGTGCCAGCTCACTCGAAACGGGCCTAAAGAACGCCGGGGAGCTGTTTTTT. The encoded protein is CASSLETGLKNAGELFF.

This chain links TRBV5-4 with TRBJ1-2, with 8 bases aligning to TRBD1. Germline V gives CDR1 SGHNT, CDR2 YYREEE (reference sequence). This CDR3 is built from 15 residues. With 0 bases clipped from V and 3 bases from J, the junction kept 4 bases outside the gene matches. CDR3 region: CASSLGGTGHYGYTF. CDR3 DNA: TGTGCCAGCAGCTTGGGAGGGACAGGACACTATGGCTACACCTTC.

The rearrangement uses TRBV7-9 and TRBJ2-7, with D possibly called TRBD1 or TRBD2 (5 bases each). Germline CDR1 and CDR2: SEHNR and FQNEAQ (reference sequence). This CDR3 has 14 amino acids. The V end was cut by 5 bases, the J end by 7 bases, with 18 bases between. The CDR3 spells CASSLGTAKREQYF. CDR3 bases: TGTGCCAGCAGCCTGGGGACGGCCAAACGGGAGCAGTACTTC.

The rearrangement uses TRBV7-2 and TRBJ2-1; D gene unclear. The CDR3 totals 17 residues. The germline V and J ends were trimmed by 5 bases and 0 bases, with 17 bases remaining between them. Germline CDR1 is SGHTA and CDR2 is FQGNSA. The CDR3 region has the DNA TGTGCCAGCAGCCCAAGGTTCCCTAGGAGCTCCTACAATGAGCAGTTCTTC. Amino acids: CASSPRFPRSSYNEQFF.

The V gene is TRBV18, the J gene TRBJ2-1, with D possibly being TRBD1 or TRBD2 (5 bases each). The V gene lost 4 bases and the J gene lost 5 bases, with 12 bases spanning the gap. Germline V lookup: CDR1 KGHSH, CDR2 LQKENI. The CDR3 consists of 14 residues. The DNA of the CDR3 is TGTGCCAGCTCACTGGGGGACGCCGACAATGAGCAGTTCTTC. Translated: CASSLGDADNEQFF.

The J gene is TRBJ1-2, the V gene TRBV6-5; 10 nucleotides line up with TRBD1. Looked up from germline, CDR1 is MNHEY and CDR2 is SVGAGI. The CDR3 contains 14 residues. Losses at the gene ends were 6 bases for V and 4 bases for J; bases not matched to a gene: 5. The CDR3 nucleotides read TGTGCCAGCAGGGACAGACAGGGGGCCTATGGCTACACCTTC. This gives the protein CASRDRQGAYGYTF.

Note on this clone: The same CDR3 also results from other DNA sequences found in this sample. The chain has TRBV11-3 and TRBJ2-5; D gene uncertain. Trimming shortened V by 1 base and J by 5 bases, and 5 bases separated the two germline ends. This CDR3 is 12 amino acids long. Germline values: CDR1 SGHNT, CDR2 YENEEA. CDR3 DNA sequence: TGTGCCAGCAGCTTAGTAGGGGAGACCCAGTACTTC. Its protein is CASSLVGETQYF.

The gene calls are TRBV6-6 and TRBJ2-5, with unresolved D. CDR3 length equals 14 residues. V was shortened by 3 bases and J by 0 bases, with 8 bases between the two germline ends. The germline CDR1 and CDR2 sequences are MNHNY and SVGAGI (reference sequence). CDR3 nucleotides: TGTGCCAGCAGTTATTCGAGAAACCAAGAGACCCAGTACTTC. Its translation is CASSYSRNQETQYF.

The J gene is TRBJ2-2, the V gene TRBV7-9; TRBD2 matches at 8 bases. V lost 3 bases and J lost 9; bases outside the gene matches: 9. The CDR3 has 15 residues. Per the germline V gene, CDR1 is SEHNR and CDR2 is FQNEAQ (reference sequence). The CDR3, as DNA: TGTGCCAGCAGCTTCGGGACTAGGGCGGGCCGGGAGCTGTTTTTT. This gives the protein CASSFGTRAGRELFF.

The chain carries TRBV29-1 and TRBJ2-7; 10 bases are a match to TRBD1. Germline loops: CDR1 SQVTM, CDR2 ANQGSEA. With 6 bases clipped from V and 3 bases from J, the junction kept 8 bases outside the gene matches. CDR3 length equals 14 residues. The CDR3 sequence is CSVGPGTGVYEQYF. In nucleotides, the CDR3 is TGCAGCGTCGGGCCCGGGACAGGGGTCTACGAGCAGTACTTC.

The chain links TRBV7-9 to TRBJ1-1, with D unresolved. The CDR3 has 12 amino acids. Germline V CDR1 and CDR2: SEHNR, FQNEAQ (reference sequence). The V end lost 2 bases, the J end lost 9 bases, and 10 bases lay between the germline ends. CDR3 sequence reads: CASSLRELKAFF. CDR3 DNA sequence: TGTGCCAGCAGCTTAAGAGAGCTTAAAGCTTTCTTT.

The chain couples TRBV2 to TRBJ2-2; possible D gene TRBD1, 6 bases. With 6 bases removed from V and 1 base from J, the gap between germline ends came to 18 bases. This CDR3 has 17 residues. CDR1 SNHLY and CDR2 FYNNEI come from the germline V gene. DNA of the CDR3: TGTGCCAGCAGAGGGGGTCTATGGGCAATGAACACCGGGGAGCTGTTTTTT. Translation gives CASRGGLWAMNTGELFF.

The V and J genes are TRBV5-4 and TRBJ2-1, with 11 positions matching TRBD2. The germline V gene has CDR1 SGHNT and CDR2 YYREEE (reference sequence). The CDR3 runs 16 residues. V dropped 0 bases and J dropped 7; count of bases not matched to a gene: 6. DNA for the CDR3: TGTGCCAGCAGCTTGGAGCAGACTAGCGGGACGAATGAGCAGTTCTTC. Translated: CASSLEQTSGTNEQFF.

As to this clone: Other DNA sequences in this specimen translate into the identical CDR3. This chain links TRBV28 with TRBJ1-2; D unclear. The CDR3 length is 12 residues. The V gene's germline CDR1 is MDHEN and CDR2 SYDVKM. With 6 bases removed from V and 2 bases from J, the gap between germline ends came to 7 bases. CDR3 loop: CASSPSNYGYTF. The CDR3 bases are TGTGCCAGCAGCCCCTCCAACTATGGCTACACCTTC.

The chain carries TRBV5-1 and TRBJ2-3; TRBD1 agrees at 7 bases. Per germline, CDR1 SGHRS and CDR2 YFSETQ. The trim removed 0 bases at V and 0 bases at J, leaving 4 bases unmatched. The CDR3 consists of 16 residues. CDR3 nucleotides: TGCGCCAGCAGCTTGGAGGACAGGTTTAGCACAGATACGCAGTATTTT. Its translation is CASSLEDRFSTDTQYF.

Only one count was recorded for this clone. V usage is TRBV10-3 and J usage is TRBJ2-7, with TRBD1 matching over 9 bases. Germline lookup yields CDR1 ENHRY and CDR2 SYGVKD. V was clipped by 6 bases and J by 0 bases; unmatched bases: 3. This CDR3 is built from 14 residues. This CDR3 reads CAIRTTGGSYEQYF. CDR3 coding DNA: TGTGCCATCAGGACGACAGGGGGCTCCTACGAGCAGTACTTC.

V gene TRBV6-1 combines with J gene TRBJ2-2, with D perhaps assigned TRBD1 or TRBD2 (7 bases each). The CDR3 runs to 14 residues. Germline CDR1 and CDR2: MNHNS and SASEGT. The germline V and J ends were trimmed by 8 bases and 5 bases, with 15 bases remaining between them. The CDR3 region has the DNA TGTGCCAGCTCCAGGGGGGGAGTGACCGGGGAGCTGTTTTTT. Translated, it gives CASSRGGVTGELFF.

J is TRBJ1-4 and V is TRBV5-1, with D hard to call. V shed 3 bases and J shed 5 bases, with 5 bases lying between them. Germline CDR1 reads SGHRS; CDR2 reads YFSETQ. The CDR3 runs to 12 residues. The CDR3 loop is CASSSGNEKLFF. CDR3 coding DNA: TGCGCCAGCAGCTCGGGAAATGAAAAACTGTTTTTT. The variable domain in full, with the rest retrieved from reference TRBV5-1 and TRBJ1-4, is KAGVTQTPRYLIKTRGQQVTLSCSPISGHRSVSWYQQTPGQGLQFLFEYFSETQRNKGNFPGRFSGRQFSNSRSEMNVSTLELGDSALYLCASSSGNEKLFFGSGTQLSVL.